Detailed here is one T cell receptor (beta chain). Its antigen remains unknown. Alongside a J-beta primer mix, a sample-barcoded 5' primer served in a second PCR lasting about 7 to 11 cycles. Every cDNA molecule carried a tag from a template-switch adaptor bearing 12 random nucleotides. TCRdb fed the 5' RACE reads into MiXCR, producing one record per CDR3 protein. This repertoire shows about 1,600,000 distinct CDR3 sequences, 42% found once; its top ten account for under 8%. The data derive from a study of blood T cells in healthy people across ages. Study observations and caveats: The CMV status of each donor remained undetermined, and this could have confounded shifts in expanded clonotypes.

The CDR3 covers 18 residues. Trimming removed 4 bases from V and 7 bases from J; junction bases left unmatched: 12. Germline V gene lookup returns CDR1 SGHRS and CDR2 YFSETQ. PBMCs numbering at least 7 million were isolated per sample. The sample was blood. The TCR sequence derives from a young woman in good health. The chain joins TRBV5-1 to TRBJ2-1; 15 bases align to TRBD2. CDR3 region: CASSLQGTSGRNWNEQFF. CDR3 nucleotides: TGCGCCAGCAGCCTCCAAGGGACTAGCGGGAGGAATTGGAATGAGCAGTTCTTC. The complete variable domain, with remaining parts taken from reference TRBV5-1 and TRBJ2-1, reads KAGVTQTPRYLIKTRGQQVTLSCSPISGHRSVSWYQQTPGQGLQFLFEYFSETQRNKGNFPGRFSGRQFSNSRSEMNVSTLELGDSALYLCASSLQGTSGRNWNEQFFGPGTRLTVL.